The 20 T cell receptor beta chains listed next were all sequenced from one sample in a study of shared clonotypes between healthy human individuals. Terminally differentiated effector memory CD45RA+ cells were left out of the naive CD8 fraction, which was CD45RO-negative and positively selected for CCR7. Produced via immunoSEQ multiplex PCR; TCRdb's table is partial and in-frame only. Of about 2.2 million clones listed, around 93% are singletons. Material: naive CD8+ T cells from PBMCs. The receptors derive from a man aged 18 to 30 in good health. Some clones in this sample may be carry-over from other donors' samples.

This clone occurred a few times. This rearrangement joins TRBV11-3 to TRBJ1-5; D not certain. With 6 bases removed from V and 6 bases from J, the gap between germline ends came to 15 bases. Per the germline V gene, CDR1 is SGHNT and CDR2 is YENEEA. The CDR3 loop spans 14 amino acids. CDR3 sequence: CASRSQHTGQPQHF. CDR3 nucleotides: TGTGCCAGCAGGTCTCAACATACGGGTCAGCCCCAGCATTTT.

This clone was seen a single time. This chain uses TRBV12-5 with TRBJ2-5; possible D gene TRBD2, 6 bases. V was cut by 5 bases and J by 5 bases, with 15 bases left in between. The CDR3 has 14 residues. Per the germline V gene, CDR1 is LGHNT and CDR2 is FRNRAP. This CDR3 is CASGPGPGLETQYF. Here the CDR3 DNA reads TGTGCTAGTGGTCCGGGGCCGGGACTGGAGACCCAGTACTTC.

CDR3 DNA sequence: TGCGCCAGCAGCGGGGGGACAGCCCTCGTATTCACTGAAGCTTTCTTT. Translating gives CASSGGTALVFTEAFF. The chain combines TRBV5-1 with TRBJ1-1; 7 bases are a match to TRBD1. The V gene's germline CDR1 is SGHRS and CDR2 YFSETQ. J gave up 4 bases and V 4 bases, and 13 bases lay outside the gene matches. This CDR3 region has 16 residues.

The chain is built from TRBV6-1 and TRBJ1-4; tentatively, D is TRBD1 (5 bases). V lost 4 bases to trimming and J lost 8 bases, with 20 bases between them. Germline assignment: CDR1 MNHNS and CDR2 SASEGT. This CDR3 has 16 amino acids. CDR3 in amino acids: CASSASIGEFAEKLFF. DNA for the CDR3: TGTGCCAGCAGTGCCTCCATAGGGGAGTTTGCGGAAAAACTGTTTTTT.

This chain links TRBV5-1 with TRBJ2-1, with TRBD2 as a possible D gene (6 bases). Germline CDR1 and CDR2: SGHRS and YFSETQ. The CDR3 consists of 17 residues. Trimming shortened V by 3 bases and J by 0 bases, and 16 bases separated the two germline ends. The CDR3 protein is CASSSGLHQPSYNEQFF. For the CDR3, the DNA is TGCGCCAGCAGCTCTGGACTACACCAACCCTCCTACAATGAGCAGTTCTTC.

The rearrangement joins TRBV30 to TRBJ2-2, with 8 bases fitting TRBD2. CDR1 and CDR2 from the germline V gene are GTSNPN and SVGIG (reference sequence). The CDR3 totals 15 residues. V shed 2 bases, J shed 6 bases, and the junction held 8 bases outside the gene matches. The CDR3 here is CAWSPFGLAAGELFF. The CDR3 region has the DNA TGTGCCTGGAGTCCGTTTGGACTAGCCGCCGGGGAGCTGTTTTTT.

This clone was seen more than once but under ten times. J is TRBJ1-5 and V is TRBV28; D call uncertain. V was cut by 1 base and J by 5 bases, with 6 bases left in between. Germline V gene data show CDR1 as MDHEN and CDR2 as SYDVKM. This CDR3 has 13 amino acids. CDR3 nucleotides: TGTGCCAGCAGTTTATCGTTCGATCAGCCCCAGCATTTT. Its protein product is CASSLSFDQPQHF.

The J gene is TRBJ2-7, the V gene TRBV5-1, with 7 bases aligning to TRBD1. The V segment lost 7 bases and the J segment 3 bases; nucleotides outside the gene matches: 13. CDR1 SGHRS and CDR2 YFSETQ come from the germline V gene. This CDR3 is built from 15 residues. The CDR3 protein is CASRRTGTALYEQYF. The CDR3 coding sequence is TGCGCCAGCCGTAGAACCGGGACAGCTCTCTACGAGCAGTACTTC.

The CDR3 loop reads CASSYYGTAQETQYF. The CDR3 nucleotides read TGTGCCAGCAGCTACTACGGGACAGCGCAAGAGACCCAGTACTTC. The V call is TRBV5-6, the J call TRBJ2-5; TRBD1 matches 7 bases. V gave up 3 bases and J gave up 2 bases; unmatched junction bases: 7. Germline V gene data show CDR1 as SGHDT and CDR2 as YYEEEE. The CDR3 is made up of 15 amino acids.

The rearrangement joins TRBV10-2 to TRBJ1-1; no firm D call. V was trimmed by 7 bases and J by 3 bases, leaving 6 bases between them. Germline assignment: CDR1 WSHSY and CDR2 SAAADI. The CDR3 has 11 amino acids. CDR3 in DNA: TGCGCCAGCAAGGTGGACACTGAAGCTTTCTTT. Translating it yields CASKVDTEAFF.

The rearrangement joins TRBV9 to TRBJ2-1; no clear D. Trimming took off 2 bases at V and 4 bases at J, with 10 bases between the two ends. The CDR3 is 14 amino acids. Per germline, CDR1 SGDLS and CDR2 YYNGEE. The CDR3 DNA reads TGTGCCAGCAGCGTCGACACGAATTACAATGAGCAGTTCTTC. Encoded protein: CASSVDTNYNEQFF.

Concerning this clone itself: This CDR3 is also generated by other DNA sequences in the sample. V usage is TRBV5-1 and J usage is TRBJ2-1, with 10 bases fitting TRBD2. J was trimmed by 1 base and V by 5 bases; bases with no gene match: 3. CDR1 and CDR2 (germline): SGHRS, YFSETQ. The length of the CDR3 is 15 residues. The CDR3 sequence: CASSPGLASYNEQFF. The CDR3 coding sequence is TGCGCCAGCAGTCCGGGACTAGCGTCCTACAATGAGCAGTTCTTC. Supplemented by reference TRBV5-1 and TRBJ2-1, the full variable domain reads KAGVTQTPRYLIKTRGQQVTLSCSPISGHRSVSWYQQTPGQGLQFLFEYFSETQRNKGNFPGRFSGRQFSNSRSEMNVSTLELGDSALYLCASSPGLASYNEQFFGPGTRLTVL.

The J gene is TRBJ2-1, the V gene TRBV9; 9 nucleotides align to TRBD2. CDR3 length: 16 residues. Germline V gives CDR1 SGDLS, CDR2 YYNGEE. J was trimmed by 5 bases and V by 3 bases; bases with no gene match: 9. The CDR3 DNA reads as TGTGCCAGCAGCGCCCCCAGCGGGAGGAACCACAATGAGCAGTTCTTC. Protein sequence: CASSAPSGRNHNEQFF.

The chain employs TRBV9 and TRBJ1-4; tentative D call: TRBD1 (6 bases). The CDR3 covers 16 residues. V lost 2 bases, J lost 2 bases, and 13 bases lay in between. Per germline, CDR1 SGDLS and CDR2 YYNGEE. The CDR3 here is CASSVGPGGTNEKLFF. CDR3 DNA: TGTGCCAGCAGCGTCGGCCCCGGGGGCACTAATGAAAAACTGTTTTTT.

The rearrangement uses TRBV11-2 and TRBJ2-1, with 8 bases fitting TRBD1. The CDR3 has 16 residues. Germline CDR1 and CDR2: SGHAT and FQNNGV. The V segment lost 1 base and the J segment 4 bases; nucleotides outside the gene matches: 6. The CDR3 bases are TGTGCCAGCAGCTTAGGTCCAGGGGGCGGGTACAATGAGCAGTTCTTC. Translated, it gives CASSLGPGGGYNEQFF.

The CDR3 sequence is CASSLQDYTEAFF. CDR3 sequence (DNA): TGTGCCAGCAGTTTGCAAGATTACACTGAAGCTTTCTTT. This chain links TRBV28 with TRBJ1-1; D is ambiguous. Germline V gives CDR1 MDHEN, CDR2 SYDVKM. The CDR3 contains 13 residues. V was pared by 3 bases and J by 3 bases, with 8 bases between.

The V call is TRBV28, the J call TRBJ2-7; no clear D. V was pared by 10 bases and J by 2 bases, with 18 bases between. This CDR3 is built from 14 residues. Germline CDR1 reads MDHEN; CDR2 reads SYDVKM. DNA for the CDR3: TGTGCCACCTCCGACCCCCGGCGGCCCTACGAGCAGTACTTC. Translated, it gives CATSDPRRPYEQYF. Using reference TRBV28 and TRBJ2-7 for the parts outside the CDR3, the full variable domain is DVKVTQSSRYLVKRTGEKVFLECVQDMDHENMFWYRQDPGLGLRLIYFSYDVKMKEKGDIPEGYSVSREKKERFSLILESASTNQTSMYLCATSDPRRPYEQYFGPGTRLTVT.

The rearrangement uses TRBV7-9 and TRBJ2-7; D is possibly TRBD1 (6 bases). The CDR3 covers 17 residues. Germline V gene sequence: CDR1 SEHNR, CDR2 FQNEAQ (reference sequence). V lost 5 bases, J lost 2 bases, and 22 bases lay in between. The DNA for the CDR3 is TGTGCCAGCAGCCTCGTACCTCAGGGGAGTAAAGCCTACGAGCAGTACTTC. Amino acids: CASSLVPQGSKAYEQYF.

This chain joins TRBV7-3 and TRBJ2-6, with no clear D. Deletions cut 1 base from V and 0 bases from J, with 4 bases between. The CDR3 extends over 15 amino acids. Germline V lookup: CDR1 SGHTA, CDR2 FQGTGA. This chain's CDR3 is CASSLMGSGANVLTF. The CDR3 DNA reads as TGTGCCAGCAGCTTAATGGGCTCTGGGGCCAACGTCCTGACTTTC.

The gene calls are TRBV7-2 and TRBJ1-2; D is unresolved. This CDR3 has 14 amino acids. The germline V gene has CDR1 SGHTA and CDR2 FQGNSA. The germline V and J ends were trimmed by 0 bases and 4 bases, with 9 bases remaining between them. The CDR3, as DNA: TGTGCCAGCAGCTTAGCAGACCTCCGCTATGGCTACACCTTC. Translated, it gives CASSLADLRYGYTF.